These 24 T cell receptor beta chains came from one sample sequenced in a study of shared clonotypes between healthy human individuals (dated by TCRdb to 2020 to 2022). For the CD8 naive samples, CD45RO-negative cells were positively selected for CCR7, yielding a CD45RA+CCR7+ population from which TemRA cells were excluded. To prepare the library, the immunoSEQ multiplex PCR assay was applied. This immuneACCESS table, as held by TCRdb, lists in-frame sequences with V and J called but not all clones. Of the missing ones, under half trace to an unresolved V gene in checked studies; the others have no known cause. Here the sample has 1.5 million to 2.5 million clones; over 85% occur a single time. The top ten clonotypes cover more than 0.9% of the sample. Specimen: naive CD8+ T cells sorted from blood. Taken with the paper, the label for cell subset or site translates to: CD45RA+CCR7+. All receptors come from a man between 18 and 29 years old in good health.

V gene TRBV11-1 combines with J gene TRBJ2-7, with D unresolved. CDR1 and CDR2 from the germline V gene are SGHAT and FQDESV (reference sequence). V was pared by 1 base and J by 2 bases, with 6 bases between. The CDR3 spans 13 residues. The DNA for the CDR3 is TGTGCCAGCAGCTTAGGACATACCTACGAGCAGTACTTC. Translated, it gives CASSLGHTYEQYF.

The rearrangement uses TRBV6-5 and TRBJ2-1, with D possibly matching TRBD2 (6 bases). From germline, CDR1 is MNHEY and CDR2 SVGAGI. The V end was cut by 0 bases, the J end by 7 bases, with 16 bases between. This CDR3 contains 16 residues. CDR3 in DNA: TGTGCCAGCAGTTACTCGACGGGGGAGAGTAGGAATGAGCAGTTCTTC. Encoded protein: CASSYSTGESRNEQFF.

The rearrangement uses TRBV4-1 and TRBJ2-7, with 7 bases identical to TRBD1. CDR1 and CDR2 from the germline V gene are MGHRA and YSYEKL. The CDR3 runs to 14 residues. Trimming cost V 2 bases and J 3 bases; bases outside gene matches: 4. As DNA, the CDR3 is TGCGCCAGCAGCCAACATGGGACAGACTACGAGCAGTACTTC. Its translation is CASSQHGTDYEQYF.

The genes are TRBV11-2 and TRBJ2-3; tentative D call: TRBD2 (6 bases). The CDR3 is made up of 13 amino acids. Trimming took 6 bases from V and 4 from J, leaving 11 bases between them. The germline CDR1 and CDR2 sequences are SGHAT and FQNNGV. The CDR3 loop reads CASRPPGADTQYF. The DNA for the CDR3 is TGTGCCAGCAGACCCCCGGGAGCAGATACGCAGTATTTT.

The V and J genes are TRBV5-8 and TRBJ1-5; D might be TRBD1 (5 bases). V shed 0 bases and J shed 6 bases, with 10 bases lying between them. The CDR3 is 14 residues long. The germline gives CDR1 SGHTS, CDR2 YDEGEE. The chain's CDR3 is CASSLDGGSQPQHF. The CDR3 DNA follows: TGTGCCAGCAGCTTGGACGGGGGAAGTCAGCCCCAGCATTTT. The variable domain in full, with the rest retrieved from reference TRBV5-8 and TRBJ1-5, is EAGVTQSPTHLIKTRGQQATLRCSPISGHTSVYWYQQALGLGLQFLLWYDEGEERNRGNFPPRFSGRQFPNYSSELNVNALELEDSALYLCASSLDGGSQPQHFGDGTRLSIL.

The CDR3 DNA reads as TGTGCCAGCAGCCGACTAGCGGGGGACACAGATACGCAGTATTTT. Amino acids: CASSRLAGDTDTQYF. This chain uses TRBV9 with TRBJ2-3, with TRBD2 identical over 12 bases. This CDR3 spans 15 amino acids. The junction had 2 bases not matched to a gene; V was cut back by 4 bases and J by 2 bases. Germline-derived CDR1 and CDR2 are SGDLS and YYNGEE.

CDR3: CAITEGAGGVGEQFF. CDR3 nucleotide sequence: TGTGCCATCACCGAAGGGGCGGGGGGAGTAGGTGAGCAGTTCTTC. V is TRBV10-3 and J is TRBJ2-1; 8 bases fit TRBD2. Per the germline V gene, CDR1 is ENHRY and CDR2 is SYGVKD. This CDR3 comprises 15 residues. Germline trimming cut 7 bases from V and 9 bases from J; bases unmatched to any gene: 14.

The chain links TRBV7-9 to TRBJ2-1, with 7 bases matching TRBD2. Looked up from germline, CDR1 is SEHNR and CDR2 is FQNEAQ (reference sequence). The V gene end was trimmed by 0 bases and the J gene end by 0 bases; junction bases not matched to a gene: 5. The CDR3 runs to 17 residues. The CDR3 reads CASSLATSESSYNEQFF. CDR3 sequence (DNA): TGTGCCAGCAGCTTAGCAACTAGCGAGAGCTCCTACAATGAGCAGTTCTTC. Drawing the rest from reference TRBV7-9 and TRBJ2-1, the complete variable domain is DTGVSQNPRHKITKRGQNVTFRCDPISEHNRLYWYRQTLGQGPEFLTYFQNEAQLEKSRLLSDRFSAERPKGSFSTLEIQRTEQGDSAMYLCASSLATSESSYNEQFFGPGTRLTVL.

V gene TRBV4-1 combines with J gene TRBJ1-1, with a weak D call TRBD1 (5 bases). This CDR3 contains 16 residues. Per the germline V gene, CDR1 is MGHRA and CDR2 is YSYEKL. V was pared by 0 bases and J by 1 base, with 12 bases between. The CDR3 is CASSQDGQGWNTEAFF. The CDR3 DNA is TGCGCCAGCAGCCAAGACGGGCAGGGCTGGAACACTGAAGCTTTCTTT.

The rearrangement joins TRBV28 to TRBJ2-1; no reliable D call. The V end was cut by 2 bases, the J end by 5 bases, with 7 bases between. The CDR3 is made up of 13 amino acids. Per germline, CDR1 MDHEN and CDR2 SYDVKM. The CDR3 spells CASSLKGNNEQFF. DNA of the CDR3: TGTGCCAGCAGTTTAAAGGGCAACAATGAGCAGTTCTTC. The entire variable domain, with the rest obtained from reference TRBV28 and TRBJ2-1, is as follows: DVKVTQSSRYLVKRTGEKVFLECVQDMDHENMFWYRQDPGLGLRLIYFSYDVKMKEKGDIPEGYSVSREKKERFSLILESASTNQTSMYLCASSLKGNNEQFFGPGTRLTVL.

This chain uses TRBV7-9 with TRBJ2-7; D is uncertain. Germline V gene data show CDR1 as SEHNR and CDR2 as FQNEAQ (reference sequence). Trimming removed 5 bases at V and 1 base at J, with 18 bases between. This CDR3 spans 16 amino acids. CDR3 amino acids: CASSPVTSGPSYEQYF. CDR3 bases: TGTGCCAGCAGCCCCGTAACCTCCGGGCCTTCCTACGAGCAGTACTTC. Combining the CDR3 with reference TRBV7-9 and TRBJ2-7 gives the whole variable domain DTGVSQNPRHKITKRGQNVTFRCDPISEHNRLYWYRQTLGQGPEFLTYFQNEAQLEKSRLLSDRFSAERPKGSFSTLEIQRTEQGDSAMYLCASSPVTSGPSYEQYFGPGTRLTVT.

This rearrangement joins TRBV21-1 to TRBJ2-5; the table calls TRBD1, which could not be checked here. TRBV21-1 is classified as a pseudogene. The CDR3 totals 15 residues. CDR3 nucleotides: TGTGCCAGCAGCAAATCGGACAGGGAGCGTGAGACCCAGTACTTC. As protein: CASSKSDRERETQYF.

The rearrangement links TRBV28 to TRBJ2-2; 10 bases agree with TRBD1. CDR3 length: 14 amino acids. Trimming at V came to 6 bases and at J to 6 bases, leaving 4 bases not matched to a gene. Germline values: CDR1 MDHEN, CDR2 SYDVKM. The CDR3 here is CASRMTGGPGELFF. DNA for the CDR3: TGTGCCAGCAGGATGACAGGGGGCCCCGGGGAGCTGTTTTTT.

The chain employs TRBV4-1 and TRBJ2-1; D is undetermined. The CDR3 has 14 amino acids. Germline loops: CDR1 MGHRA, CDR2 YSYEKL. The V end was cut by 3 bases, the J end by 3 bases, with 9 bases between. Here the CDR3 DNA reads TGCGCCAGCAGCCATGACCTTAGCTACAATGAGCAGTTCTTC. Encoded protein: CASSHDLSYNEQFF.

The chain uses TRBV6-9 and TRBJ2-5, with 7 positions matching TRBD1. The length of the CDR3 is 14 residues. V lost 2 bases to trimming and J lost 5 bases; unmatched junction nucleotides: 5. Germline CDR1 reads MNHGY; CDR2 reads SVAAGI. DNA for the CDR3: TGTGCCAGCAGTTATCCGGAACAGGGGGAGACCCAGTACTTC. It is translated as CASSYPEQGETQYF.

For the CDR3, the DNA is TGTGCCAGCAGCTCCCGGGACAGACTCTACGAGCAGTACTTC. Protein product: CASSSRDRLYEQYF. The genes are TRBV7-9 and TRBJ2-7; 7 nucleotides agree with TRBD1. Trimming at V came to 4 bases and at J to 3 bases, leaving 6 bases not matched to a gene. This CDR3 region has 14 residues. From germline, CDR1 is SEHNR and CDR2 FQNEAQ (reference sequence).

Of note for this clone: One junction end disagrees with the germline gene, perhaps due to a read error. The rearrangement joins TRBV5-1 to TRBJ2-7; the match to TRBD1 covers 8 bases. The CDR3 spans 14 residues. The germline V gene encodes CDR1 SGHRS and CDR2 YFSETQ. CDR3 bases: TGCGCCAGCAGCCTTCTCGACAGGGGCGACGAGCGGTACTTC. Translation gives CASSLLDRGDERYF.

The rearrangement uses TRBV19 and TRBJ1-2, with TRBD1 as a possible D gene (6 bases). Trimming removed 7 bases at V and 4 bases at J, with 22 bases between. The CDR3 runs 16 residues. Germline V gene sequence: CDR1 LNHDA, CDR2 SQIVND (reference sequence). The CDR3 bases are TGTGCCAGTAAACTGGAGGGGGGCGCGTCCTTCTATGGCTACACCTTC. Its protein is CASKLEGGASFYGYTF.

The CDR3 region is CASSSAGVYNEQFF. DNA of the CDR3: TGCGCCAGCAGTTCGGCAGGGGTATACAATGAGCAGTTCTTC. The chain combines TRBV10-1 with TRBJ2-1; possible D gene TRBD1, 6 bases. V lost 5 bases and J lost 4, with 12 bases in between. From germline, CDR1 is WNHNN and CDR2 SYGVQD (reference sequence). The length of the CDR3 is 14 residues.

CDR3 sequence: CASSSRKPMNTEAFF. CDR3 in DNA: TGTGCCAGCAGTTCCCGTAAACCTATGAACACTGAAGCTTTCTTT. V usage is TRBV6-7 and J usage is TRBJ1-1; D ambiguous. TRBV6-7 is flagged as an ORF with uncertain function. The CDR3 is 15 amino acids. V gave up 4 bases and J gave up 0 bases, with 12 bases separating them.

V gene TRBV4-3 combines with J gene TRBJ1-4; D perhaps matches TRBD1 (5 bases). Per the germline V gene, CDR1 is LGHNA and CDR2 is YSLEER. V was cut by 1 base and J by 7 bases, with 13 bases left in between. The CDR3 extends over 15 amino acids. CDR3 sequence reads: CASSQGSGIGEKLFF. DNA for the CDR3: TGCGCCAGCAGCCAAGGATCAGGGATTGGTGAAAAACTGTTTTTT.

The chain has TRBV27 and TRBJ2-2; D may match TRBD1 or TRBD2 (5 bases each). The CDR3 contains 14 residues. Germline loops: CDR1 MNHEY, CDR2 SMNVEV (reference sequence). Trimming removed 3 bases at V and 7 bases at J, with 12 bases between. CDR3 in amino acids: CASSFLGDGGELFF. In nucleotides, the CDR3 is TGTGCCAGCAGTTTTCTAGGGGACGGCGGGGAGCTGTTTTTT.

The chain employs TRBV6-6 and TRBJ2-7, with 7 positions matching TRBD2. CDR3 length: 15 amino acids. The J segment lost 3 bases and the V segment lost 2 bases, leaving 7 bases of the junction unmatched. CDR1 and CDR2 (germline): MNHNY, SVGAGI (reference sequence). CDR3 amino acids: CASSYGLAANYEQYF. DNA for the CDR3: TGTGCCAGCAGTTACGGGCTAGCGGCCAACTACGAGCAGTACTTC.

The rearrangement links TRBV7-9 to TRBJ1-1, with D possibly matching TRBD1 (5 bases). CDR1 is SEHNR, CDR2 FQNEAQ, per germline (reference sequence). V was pared by 3 bases and J by 5 bases, with 19 bases between. This CDR3 spans 16 amino acids. CDR3 sequence reads: CASSLPGDLQGTEAFF. CDR3 DNA: TGTGCCAGCAGCTTGCCGGGGGATCTCCAAGGTACTGAAGCTTTCTTT.